This TCR beta chain derives from a study of ipilimumab plus nivolumab after autologous stem cell transplantation. Study-wide context: A median of roughly eight nivolumab and a few ipilimumab doses were given. Study-level points and caveats: The authors say TCR, Treg and microbiome findings warrant further study.

With respect to this clone: The antigen is unknown.

This table comes from immunoSEQ multiplex PCR, and its TCRdb copy is limited to in-frame clones, with some not included. The sample lists fewer than 85,000 clones, 83% occurring once. Patients got ipilimumab 1 mg/kg beginning 14 to 28 days post-transplant. Dosing: nivolumab 3 mg/kg IV, weeks 1, 4, 7, 10, then every two weeks to week 26. The CDR3 consists of 15 residues. Trimming took 4 bases from V and 4 from J; bases not matched to a gene: 5. Looked up from germline, CDR1 is LGHNA and CDR2 is YSLEER. This material consisted of PBMCs, taken in a trial of ipilimumab plus nivolumab as post-transplant consolidation. The rearrangement joins TRBV4-3 to TRBJ1-2; 11 bases line up with TRBD1. This receptor was obtained from a male donor with diffuse large B-cell lymphoma. The DNA of the CDR3 is TGCGCCAGCAGCCCCGGACAGGGGGCCTTCTATGGCTACACCTTC. It encodes CASSPGQGAFYGYTF.